There are a few counts of the clone carrying this T cell receptor beta chain. The table came from immunoSEQ multiplex PCR; TCRdb's copy has only in-frame clones and leaves some out. Here the sample spans some 57,000 clones, more than 80% being singletons. These data originate in a study of T cell changes during pregnancy in multiple sclerosis. The germline V and J ends were trimmed by 5 bases and 4 bases, with 11 bases remaining between them. The CDR3 has 13 residues. Germline lookup yields CDR1 MNHEY and CDR2 SVGAGI. The sequencing used CD4+ T cells from peripheral blood mononuclear cells, collected after pregnancy. This clonotype originated in a female donor in good health, enrolled as a control in a pregnancy study. The gene calls are TRBV6-5 and TRBJ1-1, with D perhaps matching TRBD1 (6 bases). The CDR3 loop is CASSRARGTEAFF. DNA for the CDR3: TGTGCCAGCAGTAGGGCCAGGGGCACTGAAGCTTTCTTT.